The 32 T cell receptor beta chains below all came from one sample that was sequenced in a study of response to subunit inactivated influenza vaccine. TCRdb used MiXCR to reprocess the RT-PCR reads, holding one entry per CDR3 protein. Seen here are more than 700,000 distinct CDR3 sequences, less than 25% observed once, and the top ten hold 10%. The input for sequencing was PBMCs from blood, taken more than 4 days after vaccination. The receptors derive from a man aged 45-65 years who received an inactivated influenza vaccine.

This chain links TRBV5-1 with TRBJ2-5; perhaps TRBD2 as D (6 bases). Trimming removed 0 bases from V and 3 bases from J, with 9 bases in between. Germline lookup yields CDR1 SGHRS and CDR2 YFSETQ. The CDR3 length is 14 residues. The CDR3 here is CASSLGTGEETQYF. CDR3 sequence (DNA): TGCGCCAGCAGCTTGGGGACGGGGGAAGAGACCCAGTACTTC.

This clonotype showed up just a few times. The chain uses TRBV20-1 and TRBJ1-5; possible D gene TRBD1, 6 bases. This CDR3 contains 16 residues. CDR1 and CDR2 from the germline V gene are DFQATT and SNEGSKA (reference sequence). Trimming left V 1 base short and J 4 bases short, with 17 bases between. CDR3 protein: CSARGGARADNQPQHF. CDR3 coding DNA: TGCAGTGCTAGAGGGGGGGCCAGGGCGGATAATCAGCCCCAGCATTTT.

This chain links TRBV11-2 with TRBJ1-6; 7 bases are a match to TRBD1. Germline trimming cut 1 base from V and 7 bases from J; bases unmatched to any gene: 4. The CDR3 totals 15 residues. Germline assignment: CDR1 SGHAT and CDR2 FQNNGV. The CDR3 DNA follows: TGTGCCAGCAGCTTAGCGGGGGACAGAAATTCACCCCTCCACTTT. It specifies CASSLAGDRNSPLHF.

This clonotype was counted only a few times. V is TRBV5-1 and J is TRBJ2-7; D remains unclear. This CDR3 region has 14 residues. V was trimmed by 2 bases and J by 2 bases, leaving 11 bases between them. Germline V gives CDR1 SGHRS, CDR2 YFSETQ. Here the CDR3 reads CASSLYTEPYEQYF. Here the CDR3 DNA reads TGCGCCAGCAGCTTATACACGGAACCCTACGAGCAGTACTTC.

The V and J genes are TRBV6-2 or TRBV6-3 and TRBJ1-1, with TRBD1 as a possible D gene (5 bases). The CDR3 spans 14 residues. Trimming took 6 bases from V and 1 from J, leaving 12 bases between them. CDR1 and CDR2 from the germline V gene are MNHEY and SVGEGT. The CDR3 region has the DNA TGTGCCAGCAGCCCCACAGGATGGAACACTGAAGCTTTCTTT. As protein: CASSPTGWNTEAFF.

This sequence joins TRBV27 and TRBJ1-4; D gene unclear. Germline loops: CDR1 MNHEY, CDR2 SMNVEV (reference sequence). This CDR3 contains 15 residues. Trimming removed 0 bases at V and 0 bases at J, with 5 bases between. DNA for the CDR3: TGTGCCAGCAGTTTATCTTTCGCAACTAATGAAAAACTGTTTTTT. This translates into CASSLSFATNEKLFF. The entire variable domain, with the rest obtained from reference TRBV27 and TRBJ1-4, is as follows: EAQVTQNPRYLITVTGKKLTVTCSQNMNHEYMSWYRQDPGLGLRQIYYSMNVEVTDKGDVPEGYKVSRKEKRNFPLILESPSPNQTSLYFCASSLSFATNEKLFFGSGTQLSVL.

The table lists this clonotype with a few counts. CDR3 DNA: TGCGCCAGCAGCCAAGCCGACAGGGGTTCCTACGAGCAGTACTTC. Translating gives CASSQADRGSYEQYF. This chain uses TRBV4-3 with TRBJ2-7; 8 bases agree with TRBD1. Unmatched junction bases numbered 3, after V lost 1 base and J lost 1 base. The CDR3 sequence is 15 residues long. Looked up from germline, CDR1 is LGHNA and CDR2 is YSLEER.

V and J are TRBV5-8 and TRBJ1-3; D may be TRBD1 (6 bases). This CDR3 is 15 amino acids long. V was shortened by 2 bases and J by 2 bases, with 11 bases between the two germline ends. Germline CDR1 reads SGHTS; CDR2 reads YDEGEE. The DNA for the CDR3 is TGTGCCAGCAGCTTTTTCCGGGGGCCTGGAAACACCATATATTTT. It specifies CASSFFRGPGNTIYF.

This chain joins TRBV20-1 and TRBJ1-6; no firm D call. There are 16 residues in the CDR3. CDR1 and CDR2 (germline): DFQATT, SNEGSKA (reference sequence). V gave up 1 base and J gave up 5 bases, with 15 bases separating them. The CDR3 reads CSARATAAGNNSPLHF. As DNA, the CDR3 is TGCAGTGCTAGAGCGACGGCGGCGGGAAATAATTCACCCCTCCACTTT.

This clonotype was counted ten times or more. The chain employs TRBV12-3 or TRBV12-4 and TRBJ1-2, with D unclear. Trimming stripped 5 bases from V and 1 base from J, with 5 bases between. This CDR3 comprises 12 residues. The CDR3 spells CASSPNNYGYTF. The CDR3 DNA follows: TGTGCCAGCAGTCCGAATAACTATGGCTACACCTTC.

V gene TRBV12-3 or TRBV12-4 combines with J gene TRBJ1-4; D is perhaps TRBD1 (5 bases). Trimming removed 2 bases from V and 5 bases from J, with 9 bases in between. This CDR3 region has 14 residues. CDR3 in amino acids: CASSLMGENEKLFF. CDR3 nucleotide sequence: TGTGCCAGCAGTTTAATGGGGGAAAATGAAAAACTGTTTTTT.

There are a few counts of this clonotype. This sequence joins TRBV4-3 and TRBJ2-1, with D perhaps TRBD1 (5 bases). The V gene lost 4 bases and the J gene lost 0 bases, with 16 bases spanning the gap. CDR1 and CDR2 from the germline V gene are LGHNA and YSLEER. CDR3 length: 17 residues. CDR3 loop: CASSRFSQVSSYNEQFF. The CDR3 nucleotides read TGCGCCAGCAGCCGATTTTCACAGGTTAGCTCCTACAATGAGCAGTTCTTC.

This rearrangement joins TRBV18 to TRBJ2-5, with 9 bases identical to TRBD1. The junction had 9 bases not matched to a gene; V was cut back by 1 base and J by 3 bases. CDR1 and CDR2 (germline): KGHSH, LQKENI. The CDR3 extends over 17 amino acids. The CDR3 sequence: CASSPRHTGQGKETQYF. The DNA for the CDR3 is TGTGCCAGCTCACCACGACACACGGGACAGGGAAAAGAGACCCAGTACTTC.

This clonotype was detected only once. V is TRBV6-1 and J is TRBJ2-1; D may be TRBD1 or TRBD2 (7 bases each). The CDR3 is 14 amino acids. The V end lost 7 bases, the J end lost 8 bases, and 18 bases lay between the germline ends. Per germline, CDR1 MNHNS and CDR2 SASEGT. CDR3 amino acids: CASTPQGGRYEQFF. The CDR3, as DNA: TGTGCCAGCACCCCGCAGGGGGGGCGCTATGAGCAGTTCTTC.

The chain links TRBV5-5 to TRBJ2-2, with 9 bases aligning to TRBD1. The V segment lost 4 bases and the J segment 5 bases; nucleotides outside the gene matches: 12. The CDR3 consists of 17 residues. Germline V lookup: CDR1 SGHKS, CDR2 YYEKEE (reference sequence). The CDR3 reads CASSAGTGPYKTGELFF. The CDR3 DNA is TGTGCCAGCAGCGCCGGGACAGGGCCCTATAAAACCGGGGAGCTGTTTTTT.

There are a few counts of this clonotype. V is TRBV4-3 and J is TRBJ2-1, with D perhaps being TRBD1 or TRBD2 (6 bases each). The V and J ends lost 0 bases and 8 bases respectively, with 14 bases between them. Looked up from germline, CDR1 is LGHNA and CDR2 is YSLEER. The CDR3 runs to 15 residues. The CDR3 loop is CASSQEWGATDEQFF. CDR3 in DNA: TGCGCCAGCAGCCAAGAATGGGGGGCCACGGATGAGCAGTTCTTC.

The chain employs TRBV6-2 or TRBV6-3 and TRBJ2-7; the D gene is possibly TRBD2 (6 bases). Germline CDR1 is MNHEY and CDR2 is SVGEGT. The germline V and J ends were trimmed by 2 bases and 3 bases, with 14 bases remaining between them. The CDR3 length is 15 residues. CDR3 residues: CASSYVGSGVYEQYF. CDR3 sequence (DNA): TGTGCCAGCAGTTACGTCGGCTCGGGAGTCTACGAGCAGTACTTC.

This clonotype showed up just a few times. The V gene is TRBV10-3, the J gene TRBJ2-5; possibly TRBD1 or TRBD2 for D (6 bases each). CDR1 is ENHRY, CDR2 SYGVKD, per germline. V lost 10 bases to trimming and J lost 5 bases, with 20 bases between them. This CDR3 has 14 residues. This CDR3 reads CATRADGGGETQYF. CDR3 in DNA: TGTGCCACTAGAGCGGACGGGGGCGGGGAGACCCAGTACTTC.

The V gene is TRBV27, the J gene TRBJ1-2; D perhaps matches TRBD1 (5 bases). V lost 0 bases, J lost 8 bases, and 13 bases lay in between. Per the germline V gene, CDR1 is MNHEY and CDR2 is SMNVEV (reference sequence). The CDR3 extends over 14 amino acids. The CDR3: CASSLSGLLGGYTF. CDR3 DNA sequence: TGTGCCAGCAGTTTATCGGGGCTCTTGGGAGGCTACACCTTC.

The J gene is TRBJ2-3, the V gene TRBV27; D unresolved. CDR1 and CDR2 from the germline V gene are MNHEY and SMNVEV (reference sequence). V lost 1 base to trimming and J lost 1 base, with 12 bases between them. This CDR3 is 16 amino acids long. The CDR3 sequence: CASSLYDALGTDTQYF. The DNA for the CDR3 is TGTGCCAGCAGTTTATATGACGCGTTAGGCACAGATACGCAGTATTTT.

This clonotype was seen a handful of times. The rearrangement uses TRBV6-1 and TRBJ2-1; D is undetermined. There are 12 residues in the CDR3. The V gene's germline CDR1 is MNHNS and CDR2 SASEGT. V lost 6 bases, J lost 4 bases, and 7 bases lay in between. The chain's CDR3 is CASRDPYNEQFF. CDR3 nucleotide sequence: TGTGCCAGCAGGGACCCTTACAATGAGCAGTTCTTC.

V and J are TRBV27 and TRBJ2-6; D perhaps matches TRBD1 (5 bases). The germline V gene encodes CDR1 MNHEY and CDR2 SMNVEV (reference sequence). With 3 bases removed from V and 4 bases from J, the gap between germline ends came to 10 bases. This CDR3 region has 15 residues. CDR3 region: CASSFWGPGANVLTF. For the CDR3, the DNA is TGTGCCAGCAGTTTTTGGGGCCCCGGGGCCAACGTCCTGACTTTC.

This clonotype has at least ten counts. The V gene is TRBV9, the J gene TRBJ1-4; TRBD1 matches 12 bases. V lost 4 bases, J lost 8 bases, and 3 bases stayed unmatched. CDR1 is SGDLS, CDR2 YYNGEE, per germline. This CDR3 spans 14 amino acids. CDR3 protein: CASSRDRGREKLFF. Written as DNA, the CDR3 is TGTGCCAGCAGCCGGGACAGGGGGCGAGAAAAACTGTTTTTT. Using reference TRBV9 and TRBJ1-4 for the parts outside the CDR3, the full variable domain is DSGVTQTPKHLITATGQRVTLRCSPRSGDLSVYWYQQSLDQGLQFLIQYYNGEERAKGNILERFSAQQFPDLHSELNLSSLELGDSALYFCASSRDRGREKLFFGSGTQLSVL.

CDR3 DNA: TGTGCCAGCAGTTTGAGGAGGGACCGCAATCAGCCCCAGCATTTT. As protein: CASSLRRDRNQPQHF. The chain uses TRBV12-3 or TRBV12-4 and TRBJ1-5, with a tentative D call TRBD1 (5 bases). The V end was cut by 3 bases, the J end by 2 bases, with 11 bases between. This CDR3 has 15 residues.

The V gene is TRBV7-2, the J gene TRBJ2-1; D gene ambiguous. Germline-derived CDR1 and CDR2 are SGHTA and FQGNSA. CDR3 length equals 16 residues. Trimming removed 0 bases from V and 6 bases from J, with 15 bases in between. DNA for the CDR3: TGTGCCAGCAGCTTAGCGCCTGGGTTTAAGGGCAATGAGCAGTTCTTC. Protein: CASSLAPGFKGNEQFF.

This clonotype showed up just a few times. The chain recombines TRBV10-2 with TRBJ2-5; D remains ambiguous. V shed 2 bases and J shed 5 bases, with 21 bases lying between them. There are 17 residues in the CDR3. CDR1 and CDR2 from the germline V gene are WSHSY and SAAADI. CDR3 DNA sequence: TGCGCCAGCAGTGAGAATGCCGGAGTCGAAATGGGGGAGACCCAGTACTTC. As protein: CASSENAGVEMGETQYF.

The J gene is TRBJ2-7, the V gene TRBV2; D is tentatively TRBD1 or TRBD2 (5 bases each). V lost 6 bases to trimming and J lost 3 bases, with 18 bases between them. There are 15 residues in the CDR3. CDR1 SNHLY and CDR2 FYNNEI come from the germline V gene. The CDR3: CASSVDSLALYEQYF. Written as DNA, the CDR3 is TGTGCCAGCAGCGTCGACAGCCTAGCTCTCTACGAGCAGTACTTC.

This clonotype was observed a few times. As DNA, the CDR3 is TGCAGTGCTGCCCGGGACTACAATGAGCAGTTCTTC. Protein sequence: CSAARDYNEQFF. The chain recombines TRBV20-1 with TRBJ2-1, with D maybe TRBD2 (5 bases). Looked up from germline, CDR1 is DFQATT and CDR2 is SNEGSKA (reference sequence). CDR3 length: 12 amino acids. The V and J ends lost 5 bases and 3 bases respectively, with 8 bases between them.

This clonotype appeared a few times. V usage is TRBV5-5 and J usage is TRBJ2-5, with D tentatively TRBD1 (6 bases). This CDR3 region has 15 residues. V lost 4 bases and J lost 2, with 15 bases in between. The V gene's germline CDR1 is SGHKS and CDR2 YYEKEE (reference sequence). The CDR3 sequence: CASSTRDTAQETQYF. The CDR3 coding sequence is TGTGCCAGCAGCACCCGGGACACAGCACAAGAGACCCAGTACTTC.

The sample holds a few counts of this clonotype. This sequence joins TRBV28 and TRBJ1-6; tentative D call: TRBD1 (5 bases). The CDR3 length is 19 residues. Germline CDR1 and CDR2: MDHEN and SYDVKM. The V gene lost 3 bases and the J gene lost 0 bases, with 18 bases spanning the gap. The CDR3 DNA follows: TGTGCCAGCAGTTTGAGTTTCGGGGACGTCTTCTCCTATAATTCACCCCTCCACTTT. Translation gives CASSLSFGDVFSYNSPLHF.

This chain connects TRBV28 to TRBJ2-7; TRBD1 aligns across 8 bases. Germline CDR1 and CDR2: MDHEN and SYDVKM. The CDR3 is made up of 13 amino acids. Trimming removed 11 bases from V and 2 bases from J; junction bases left unmatched: 8. For the CDR3, the DNA is TGTGCCGGGCCGCGGACAGGGCCCTACGAGCAGTACTTC. It specifies CAGPRTGPYEQYF.

The CDR3 DNA reads as TGTGCCAGCAGCTTGACAGGGGTGACCAATCAGCCCCAGCATTTT. Protein: CASSLTGVTNQPQHF. The rearrangement uses TRBV5-5 and TRBJ1-5; 7 bases match TRBD1. The germline V gene encodes CDR1 SGHKS and CDR2 YYEKEE (reference sequence). Trimming took 1 base from V and 3 from J; bases not matched to a gene: 4. The length of the CDR3 is 15 residues.